The 5 T cell receptor beta chains given below trace back to one sample, sequenced in a study of naive and memory T cell subsets. Two oligonucleotides, mixed equimolar, formed the beta constant-region primer covering TRBC1 and TRBC2. Ligated cDNA was amplified by four rounds of PCR with nested alpha and beta constant-region primers and SP2. Each CDR3 protein is one row after TCRdb ran MiXCR on the UMI-ligation and nested PCR reads. The sample contains approximately 100,000 distinct CDR3 sequences, roughly 15% of which appear only once. The antigens these receptors bind are not known. Study-level findings and limits: Especially in CD8 cells, naive repertoires contained a few larger clonotypes, possibly CD45RA-re-expressing memory cells.

The material sequenced was naive CD8+ T cells from blood. All receptors come from a human donor in good health.

Many counts were recorded for this clonotype. V is TRBV27 and J is TRBJ1-2; D perhaps matches TRBD1 (5 bases). V gave up 5 bases and J gave up 4 bases, with 17 bases separating them. Germline CDR1 is MNHEY and CDR2 is SMNVEV (reference sequence). The CDR3 extends over 15 amino acids. The CDR3 bases are TGTGCCAGCAGTGCGGGACTGATGAATCTCTATGGCTACACCTTC. Its translation: CASSAGLMNLYGYTF.

This clonotype appeared many times. This chain connects TRBV28 to TRBJ2-7; D not certain. CDR1 and CDR2 from the germline V gene are MDHEN and SYDVKM. The CDR3 is 13 residues long. V was pared by 8 bases and J by 1 base, with 12 bases between. The CDR3 region is CASSPGSSYEQYF. The CDR3 DNA reads TGTGCCAGCTCACCGGGTTCTTCCTACGAGCAGTACTTC.

V gene TRBV6-1 combines with J gene TRBJ2-7; TRBD2 matches at 12 bases. V was clipped by 3 bases and J by 4 bases; unmatched bases: 7. Germline CDR1 reads MNHNS; CDR2 reads SASEGT. The CDR3 runs to 16 residues. The CDR3: CASSDGLAGNWYEQYF. The CDR3 nucleotides read TGTGCCAGCAGTGACGGACTAGCGGGGAATTGGTACGAGCAGTACTTC.

This clonotype was found a few times. This chain links TRBV20-1 with TRBJ2-5, with a tentative D call TRBD2 (6 bases). The V end lost 3 bases, the J end lost 2 bases, and 10 bases lay between the germline ends. The CDR3 is 13 residues long. Germline V lookup: CDR1 DFQATT, CDR2 SNEGSKA (reference sequence). CDR3 in amino acids: CSARGGPQETQYF. CDR3 nucleotide sequence: TGCAGTGCTAGGGGGGGACCTCAAGAGACCCAGTACTTC.

This clonotype has at least ten counts. The chain is built from TRBV9 and TRBJ2-1, with D possibly matching TRBD1 (6 bases). Germline V gives CDR1 SGDLS, CDR2 YYNGEE. The CDR3 consists of 13 residues. The V end was cut by 5 bases, the J end by 7 bases, with 13 bases between. For the CDR3, the DNA is TGTGCCAGCAGTCCAGGGGACGGGAATGAGCAGTTCTTC. Its translation is CASSPGDGNEQFF.